The entry that follows covers one T cell receptor beta chain sequence. Antigen unknown. These data originate in a study of T cell responses to AZD1222 COVID-19 vaccine. Study-level results: There were repertoire samples only from the period after the peak T cell response.

TCRdb's copy holds only in-frame clones and misses some; the assay was immunoSEQ multiplex PCR. The sample lists about 140,000 clones, just over 90% occurring once. V trimming: 7 bases; J trimming: 5 bases; junction bases outside the gene matches: 15. Germline-derived CDR1 and CDR2 are LGHNA and YSLEER. This CDR3 is built from 16 residues. The TCR sequence derives from an adult in good health. V usage is TRBV4-3 and J usage is TRBJ2-3; 7 positions agree with TRBD2. This material consisted of peripheral blood, taken on day 0 of AZD1222 vaccination. The CDR3 reads CASTPGGRESRDTQYF. In nucleotides, the CDR3 is TGCGCCAGCACGCCAGGTGGGCGGGAGTCAAGAGATACGCAGTATTTT.